A single sample is the source of the 11 T cell receptor beta chains below, sequenced in a study of blood T cells in healthy people across ages (dated by TCRdb to the mid-2010s). Preparation of the library involved 5' RACE. The data were produced on an Illumina HiSeq 2500. A second roughly 7 to 11 cycle PCR used a sample-barcoded 5' primer and a J-beta primer mix. TCRdb trimmed public reads at Q25 via fastp, called clones via MiXCR and kept in-frame beta chains. Each entry merges the rows of one CDR3 protein and shows their most common DNA and genes. The sample records under 1 million distinct CDR3 sequences, roughly 44% of which are singletons. About 19% of the sample is taken by the ten largest. The specimen sequenced was blood. These receptors all stem from a man in his sixties in good health.

This rearrangement joins TRBV6-6 to TRBJ2-2, with D tentatively TRBD2 (5 bases). This CDR3 is 12 amino acids long. Germline loops: CDR1 MNHNY, CDR2 SVGAGI (reference sequence). V was cut by 7 bases and J by 7 bases, with 10 bases left in between. The CDR3 reads CASTSGNGELFF. The CDR3 bases are TGTGCCAGCACATCGGGGAACGGGGAGCTGTTTTTT.

The chain carries TRBV15 and TRBJ1-2; D not resolved. V lost 2 bases to trimming and J lost 7 bases, with 17 bases between them. Germline V gene data show CDR1 as LNHNV and CDR2 as YYDKDF (reference sequence). The CDR3 covers 15 residues. CDR3: CATSRRASAYSGYTF. In DNA, the CDR3 is TGTGCCACCAGCAGAAGGGCCTCCGCCTACTCTGGCTACACCTTC.

The rearrangement joins TRBV12-3 or TRBV12-4 to TRBJ1-1; no clear D. The CDR3 contains 12 residues. Trimming left V 6 bases short and J 5 bases short, with 10 bases between. In DNA, the CDR3 is TGTGCCAGCAGACGGGTGCAGACTGAAGCTTTCTTT. Amino acids: CASRRVQTEAFF.

This clonotype appeared many times. V gene TRBV20-1 combines with J gene TRBJ2-5; 8 positions agree with TRBD1. The ends lost 5 bases at V and 5 bases at J; junction bases unmatched: 13. Germline loops: CDR1 DFQATT, CDR2 SNEGSKA (reference sequence). The CDR3 runs 15 residues. The CDR3 region has the DNA TGCAGTGCTTTCAGGGGGCGCGTCCATAAGGAGACCCAGTACTTC. It codes for CSAFRGRVHKETQYF.

The chain has TRBV20-1 and TRBJ1-4, with D tentatively TRBD1 (6 bases). The CDR3 runs 13 residues. The V gene lost 6 bases and the J gene lost 5 bases, with 13 bases spanning the gap. In germline, CDR1 is DFQATT, CDR2 SNEGSKA (reference sequence). In DNA, the CDR3 is TGCAGTGCCGTGGACAGTTTAAATGAAAAACTGTTTTTT. As protein: CSAVDSLNEKLFF.

This chain links TRBV28 with TRBJ2-1, with 14 bases that match TRBD2. After removal of 4 bases from V and 5 bases from J, the junction contained 13 bases not matched to a gene. The CDR3 totals 19 residues. Germline CDR1 reads MDHEN; CDR2 reads SYDVKM. The CDR3 DNA reads as TGTGCCAGCAGTTCCGTCCTGACTAGCGGGGGGGCGAGGCACAATGAGCAGTTCTTC. This codes for CASSSVLTSGGARHNEQFF.

This clonotype was counted only a few times. J is TRBJ2-5 and V is TRBV7-3, with D maybe TRBD2 (6 bases). Germline lookup yields CDR1 SGHTA and CDR2 FQGTGA. The V and J ends lost 5 bases and 12 bases respectively, with 19 bases between them. The CDR3 is 13 amino acids. CDR3 sequence: CASSPATTGEKYF. CDR3 in DNA: TGTGCCAGCAGCCCCGCCACCACGGGGGAAAAGTACTTC.

This clonotype was seen a few times. CDR3 in DNA: TGTGCCAGCAGCTGGGGGGCAGTGAGCTCCCAAGAGACCCAGTACTTC. Amino acids: CASSWGAVSSQETQYF. V and J are TRBV5-6 and TRBJ2-5; D tentatively fits TRBD1 or TRBD2 (6 bases each). Germline lookup yields CDR1 SGHDT and CDR2 YYEEEE. The CDR3 length is 16 residues. V shed 3 bases and J shed 1 base, with 16 bases lying between them.

The rearrangement links TRBV5-1 to TRBJ2-1, with 7 positions matching TRBD1. CDR1 and CDR2 from the germline V gene are SGHRS and YFSETQ. V shed 4 bases and J 6 bases; nucleotides not matched to a gene: 10. This CDR3 has 15 amino acids. The CDR3 nucleotides read TGCGCCAGCAGCCCTACGCCAGACAGGGTCAATGAGCAGTTCTTC. Its translation: CASSPTPDRVNEQFF.

The table lists this clonotype with many counts. The V gene is TRBV14, the J gene TRBJ2-5, with TRBD2 matching 7 bases. This CDR3 spans 16 amino acids. V trimming: 0 bases; J trimming: 5 bases; junction bases outside the gene matches: 9. CDR1 is SGHDN and CDR2 is FVKESK in the germline V gene. The CDR3 here is CASSQEVGGGQETQYF. CDR3 nucleotides: TGTGCCAGCAGCCAAGAAGTCGGCGGGGGTCAGGAGACCCAGTACTTC. The variable domain in full, with the rest retrieved from reference TRBV14 and TRBJ2-5, is EAGVTQFPSHSVIEKGQTVTLRCDPISGHDNLYWYRRVMGKEIKFLLHFVKESKQDESGMPNNRFLAERTGGTYSTLKVQPAELEDSGVYFCASSQEVGGGQETQYFGPGTRLLVL.

This clonotype was counted ten times or more. This chain connects TRBV12-3 or TRBV12-4 to TRBJ1-4, with unresolved D. V lost 1 base and J 8 bases, leaving 2 bases between the germline ends. The CDR3 runs to 11 residues. CDR3 sequence (DNA): TGTGCCAGCAGTTTAGGCGAAAAACTGTTTTTT. Translation: CASSLGEKLFF.